This is a list of T cell receptor beta chains from one sample in a study of T cell responses to AZD1222 COVID-19 vaccine. Assay: immunoSEQ multiplex PCR; the TCRdb copy retains only in-frame clones and omits some. The sample yields roughly 67,000 clones, more than 70% seen once. The sequences come from peripheral blood, collected on day 0 of AZD1222 vaccination. All receptors come from an adult in good health. The CDR3 runs from the conserved cysteine through the conserved F or W. Fields, in order: J gene, D gene, clone size, V gene, CDR3 protein, CDR3 DNA. The D gene is left open where the match is weak. The size field is filled for only some rows; it gives once, few, many or a size class.

>TRBJ1-5|TRBD1|-|TRBV28
CASSSGGSGNQPQHF
TGTGCCAGCAGTTCAGGGGGTAGCGGCAATCAGCCCCAGCATTTT
>TRBJ1-6|-|-|TRBV20-1
CSARWLSPLHF
TGCAGTGCTAGATGGCTTTCACCCCTCCACTTT
>TRBJ1-3|-|-|TRBV30
CAWSVIPTGYLNTIYF
TGTGCCTGGAGTGTAATCCCGACAGGCTACCTAAACACCATATATTTT
>TRBJ1-5|-|once|TRBV2
CASKEGAGANQPQHF
TGTGCCAGCAAAGAAGGTGCAGGGGCAAATCAGCCCCAGCATTTT
>TRBJ2-5|TRBD2|-|TRBV29-1
CSVELAGSVGETQYF
TGCAGCGTTGAACTAGCGGGTTCGGTGGGAGAGACCCAGTACTTC
>TRBJ2-3|-|-|TRBV27
CASSTEDWGTDTQYF
TGTGCCAGCAGCACCGAGGATTGGGGCACAGATACGCAGTATTTT
>TRBJ1-2|-|-|TRBV19
CASSSRDSSGYTF
TGTGCCAGTAGCAGCCGGGATTCTTCTGGCTACACCTTC
>TRBJ1-2|-|-|TRBV7-3
CASSFTGSYGYTF
TGTGCCAGCAGCTTTACAGGATCCTATGGCTACACCTTC
>TRBJ1-1|TRBD1|-|TRBV27
CASSSRQGGTEAFF
TGTGCCAGCAGTTCAAGACAGGGTGGCACTGAAGCTTTCTTT
>TRBJ2-7|TRBD1|-|TRBV5-4
CASTLGRGRDEQYF
TGTGCCAGCACCCTTGGCAGGGGGCGGGACGAGCAGTACTTC
>TRBJ2-7|-|-|TRBV28
CATLTQNSYEQYF
TGTGCCACCCTGACACAGAACTCCTACGAGCAGTACTTC
>TRBJ1-1|TRBD1|once|TRBV28
CASSPPTGEAFF
TGTGCCAGCAGTCCCCCGACAGGGGAAGCTTTCTTT
>TRBJ1-4|-|-|TRBV15
CATSRHTNEKLFF
TGTGCCACCAGCCGACACACTAATGAAAAACTGTTTTTT
>TRBJ1-6|-|-|TRBV12-3/TRBV12-4
CASRYRDNSPLHF
TGTGCCAGCAGGTACAGGGATAATTCACCCCTCCACTTT
>TRBJ2-2|TRBD1|many|TRBV14
CASSSTGENTGELFF
TGTGCCAGCAGCTCAACAGGGGAAAACACCGGGGAGCTGTTTTTT
>TRBJ2-2|TRBD1|-|TRBV7-6
CASSRRRDRVNTGELFF
TGTGCCAGCAGCCGACGCCGGGACAGGGTGAACACCGGGGAGCTGTTTTTT
>TRBJ1-1|TRBD1|-|TRBV19
CASSADRAEYSEAFF
TGTGCCAGTAGCGCCGACAGGGCTGAATATTCTGAAGCTTTCTTT
>TRBJ2-1|-|-|TRBV19
CASSPGSYNEQFF
TGTGCCAGTAGCCCAGGAAGCTACAATGAGCAGTTCTTC
>TRBJ1-1|-|-|TRBV5-6
CASSLSGVNTEAFF
TGTGCCAGCAGCTTGTCAGGGGTGAACACTGAAGCTTTCTTT
>TRBJ2-2|-|-|TRBV5-1
CASSTRVGAGELFF
TGCGCCAGCAGCACCCGAGTGGGGGCGGGGGAGCTGTTTTTT
>TRBJ1-3|-|-|TRBV19
CASSTGAGNTIYF
TGTGCCAGTTCGACGGGGGCTGGAAACACCATATATTTT
>TRBJ2-7|TRBD1|once|TRBV6-2/TRBV6-3
CASSSRQGDYEQYF
TGTGCCAGCAGTTCTCGACAGGGTGACTACGAGCAGTACTTC
>TRBJ2-2|-|-|TRBV2
CASRRDPGGGELFF
TGTGCCAGCAGAAGGGACCCTGGGGGTGGGGAGCTGTTTTTT
>TRBJ2-7|TRBD2|-|TRBV18
CASSPASGSIYEQYF
TGTGCCAGCTCACCCGCTAGCGGGAGTATCTACGAGCAGTACTTC
>TRBJ1-5|TRBD1|-|TRBV7-9
CASSPGTGSNQPQHF
TGTGCCAGCAGCCCCGGGACAGGGAGCAATCAGCCCCAGCATTTT
>TRBJ2-7|-|once|TRBV19
CASSISQDTAYEQYF
TGTGCCAGTAGTATAAGCCAGGACACAGCCTACGAGCAGTACTTC
>TRBJ1-2|TRBD1|-|TRBV7-8
CASSSPGQGYGYTF
TGTGCCAGCAGTTCTCCGGGACAGGGGTATGGCTACACCTTC
>TRBJ1-2|TRBD1|-|TRBV19
CASSILGQGYGYTF
TGTGCCAGTAGTATACTGGGACAGGGCTATGGCTACACCTTC
>TRBJ2-3|TRBD1|-|TRBV6-4
CASSEIPYRGRRLQDTQYF
TGTGCCAGCAGTGAAATCCCGTACAGGGGCCGGCGGTTACAGGATACGCAGTATTTT
>TRBJ2-3|-|-|TRBV12-5
CASGPGTRGTDTQYF
TGTGCTAGTGGCCCCGGGACGAGAGGCACAGATACGCAGTATTTT
>TRBJ1-5|-|-|TRBV4-1
CASSQAPEQPQHF
TGCGCCAGCAGCCAAGCTCCAGAACAGCCCCAGCATTTT
>TRBJ2-7|-|few|TRBV9
CASSVGVVNYEQYF
TGTGCCAGCAGCGTAGGTGTGGTGAACTACGAGCAGTACTTC
>TRBJ1-4|TRBD1|once|TRBV11-1
CASSRQGKDGEKLFF
TGTGCCAGCAGCCGACAGGGCAAAGACGGGGAAAAACTGTTTTTT
>TRBJ2-7|TRBD2|-|TRBV3-1/TRBV3-2
CASSRTSGYEQYF
TGTGCCAGCAGCCGGACTAGCGGCTACGAGCAGTACTTC
>TRBJ1-2|-|-|TRBV7-9
CASSPAGDVPFYGYTF
TGTGCCAGCAGCCCAGCGGGGGACGTACCTTTCTATGGCTACACCTTC
>TRBJ2-6|-|once|TRBV4-1
CASSQVGDPGANVLTF
TGCGCCAGCAGCCAAGTCGGGGACCCTGGGGCCAACGTCCTGACTTTC
>TRBJ2-7|TRBD1|-|TRBV7-9
CASSNRDRVNEQYF
TGTGCCAGTTCCAACCGGGACAGGGTCAACGAGCAGTACTTC
>TRBJ1-3|TRBD1|once|TRBV5-1
CASSQTGVGNTIYF
TGCGCCAGCAGCCAAACAGGGGTTGGAAACACCATATATTTT
>TRBJ1-2|-|-|TRBV18
CASSPLKQGEGYTF
TGTGCCAGCTCACCACTGAAGCAGGGAGAAGGCTACACCTTC
>TRBJ2-7|TRBD1|-|TRBV7-2
CASSPRGDRFSYEQYF
TGTGCCAGCAGCCCTAGGGGGGACAGGTTCTCCTACGAGCAGTACTTC
>TRBJ1-6|TRBD1|-|TRBV5-1
CASSSERPGQDNSPLHF
TGCGCCAGCAGCTCGGAAAGACCGGGACAGGATAATTCACCCCTCCACTTT
>TRBJ2-2|TRBD2|-|TRBV7-9
CASSPTSGSLTGELFF
TGTGCCAGCAGCCCGACTAGCGGGAGCCTCACCGGGGAGCTGTTTTTT
>TRBJ2-2|-|few|TRBV7-9
CASSTTGFTGELFF
TGTGCCAGCAGCACTACAGGGTTCACCGGGGAGCTGTTTTTT
>TRBJ2-2|TRBD2|-|TRBV13
CASSPGLADYTGELFF
TGTGCCAGCAGCCCCGGGCTAGCGGATTACACCGGGGAGCTGTTTTTT
>TRBJ1-3|-|-|TRBV11-2
CASSLGVDSGNTIYF
TGTGCCAGCAGCTTAGGGGTCGATTCTGGAAACACCATATATTTT
>TRBJ2-5|TRBD2|-|TRBV7-2
CASRHRGLAGGAETQYF
TGTGCCAGCAGGCATCGGGGACTAGCGGGGGGAGCGGAGACCCAGTACTTC
>TRBJ1-2|-|-|TRBV24-1
CATSDPALGGYTF
TGTGCCACCAGTGATCCCGCACTCGGGGGCTACACCTTC
>TRBJ1-1|-|-|TRBV28
CASSIKKNTEAFF
TGTGCCAGCAGTATAAAAAAGAACACTGAAGCTTTCTTT
>TRBJ1-2|TRBD1|once|TRBV10-3
CAISDSGQDNYGYTF
TGTGCCATCAGTGACTCAGGACAGGATAACTATGGCTACACCTTC
>TRBJ2-1|-|-|TRBV7-2
CASSPGSGGAYNEQFF
TGTGCCAGCAGCCCTGGGAGTGGTGGGGCTTACAATGAGCAGTTCTTC
>TRBJ2-3|-|once|TRBV7-3
CASSLIGVTDTQYF
TGTGCCAGCAGCTTAATCGGCGTCACAGATACGCAGTATTTT